This is a list of T cell receptor beta chains from one sample in a study of T cells in Graves' hyperthyroidism and ophthalmopathy. Each CDR3 protein is one row after TCRdb ran MiXCR on the multiplex PCR reads. The sample records around 35,000 distinct CDR3 sequences, approximately 52% being singletons. Sequences were obtained from blood. These receptors came from a middle-aged woman with Graves' ophthalmopathy. The CDR3 runs from the conserved cysteine through the conserved F or W. Each record gives: V gene, D gene, clone size, J gene, CDR3 protein, CDR3 DNA. A D gene is named only where the DNA matches it firmly. A row's size may be missing; if present it is once, few, many or a size class.

>TRBV19|.|.|TRBJ2-1
CASTTTGLPYNEQFF
TGTGCCAGTACTACAACGGGACTGCCGTACAATGAGCAGTTCTTC
>TRBV2|.|.|TRBJ2-1
CASSQTSVYFCAISLGNEQFF
.
>TRBV7-2|.|.|TRBJ2-6
CASSLTGRRILVGANVLTF
TGTGCCAGCAGCTTAACGGGCAGGCGTATTCTAGTTGGGGCCAACGTCCTGACTTTC
>TRBV5-1|TRBD1|many|TRBJ1-4
CASSLHRGEKLFF
TGCGCCAGCAGCTTGCACAGGGGTGAAAAACTGTTTTTT
>TRBV2|.|.|TRBJ2-7
CASSELGNEQYF
TGTGCCAGCAGTGAGTTGGGGAACGAGCAGTACTTC
>TRBV20-1|TRBD1|many|TRBJ1-4
CSAIPRTGSEKLFF
TGCAGTGCTATCCCTCGGACAGGGAGTGAAAAACTGTTTTTT
>TRBV2|.|once|TRBJ1-4
CASRPGLAGGNEKLFF
TGTGCCAGCAGACCGGGACTAGCGGGGGGGAATGAAAAACTGTTTTTT
>TRBV2|.|.|TRBJ1-4
CGSSSGLDNKKLFF
TGTGGCAGCAGTTCGGGACTGGATAATAAAAAACTTTTTTTT
>TRBV6-5|.|many|TRBJ2-3
CASSYGGPQYF
TGTGCCAGCAGTTACGGGGGCCCGCAGTATTTT
>TRBV27|TRBD1|many|TRBJ1-1
CASSLTGGDTEAFF
TGTGCCAGCAGTTTAACAGGGGGGGACACTGAAGCTTTCTTT
>TRBV6-5|TRBD1|.|TRBJ1-1
CASSLDDRDTEAFF
TGTGCCAGCAGTTTAGATGACAGGGACACTGAAGCTTTCTTT
>TRBV12-3/TRBV12-4|TRBD2|.|TRBJ2-3
CASSLSGGDTQYF
TGTGCCAGCAGTTTATCGGGGGGGGATACGCAGTATTTT
>TRBV20-1|.|.|TRBJ2-2
CSATDRGELFF
TGCAGTGCCACTGACAGGGGGGAGCTGTTTTTT
>TRBV6-1|.|many|TRBJ1-3
CASSAVSGNTIYF
TGTGCCAGCAGTGCAGTCTCTGGAAACACCATATATTTT
>TRBV20-1|.|.|TRBJ2-3
CSASRVIDTQYF
TGCAGTGCTAGCAGGGTTATAGATACGCAGTATTTT
>TRBV10-1|.|.|TRBJ2-5
CAGRGREETQYF
TGCGCCGGCCGGGGCAGGGAAGAGACCCAGTACTTC
>TRBV13|.|.|TRBJ1-6
CASSSGRGSYSPLHF
TGTGCCAGCAGCTCGGGACGGGGGAGTTACTCACCCCTCCACTTT
>TRBV19|.|.|TRBJ1-6
CASSIGESPLHF
TGTGCCAGTAGTATCGGGGAATCACCCCTCCACTTT
>TRBV6-4|.|.|TRBJ1-2
CASSDRENSGYTF
TGTGCCAGCAGTGACAGGGAGAACTCTGGCTACACCTTC
>TRBV7-9|.|.|TRBJ1-2
CASSPRGAGGKGYTF
TGTGCCAGCAGCCCCCGAGGAGCGGGGGGCAAAGGCTACACCTTC
>TRBV20-1|TRBD2|many|TRBJ2-7
CSAIGTSTRRSDEQYF
TGCAGTGCTATTGGGACTAGCACCCGGAGGTCGGACGAGCAGTACTTC
>TRBV3-2|.|many|TRBJ2-7
CASSQERDFNYEQYF
TGTGCCAGCAGCCAAGAAAGGGATTTCAACTACGAGCAGTACTTC
>TRBV9|.|.|TRBJ2-2
CASSVGVF
TGTGCCAGCAGCGTAGGCGTTTTT
>TRBV2|TRBD1|.|TRBJ1-2
CASRKTGTGANYGYTF
TGTGCCAGCAGGAAAACCGGGACAGGGGCTAACTATGGCTACACCTTC
>TRBV7-9|TRBD1|.|TRBJ2-5
CASSRDRGRETQYF
TGTGCCAGCAGCCGGGACAGGGGGCGAGAGACCCAGTACTTC
>TRBV11-2|.|many|TRBJ2-2
CASSFRTAFTGELFF
TGTGCCAGCTCTTTTAGGACAGCCTTCACCGGGGAGCTGTTTTTT
>TRBV9|.|many|TRBJ2-3
CASSASTDTQYF
TGTGCCAGCAGCGCGAGCACAGATACGCAGTATTTT
>TRBV5-6|TRBD1|many|TRBJ2-1
CASSLYDRGSDEQFF
TGTGCCAGCAGCTTGTACGACAGGGGGTCGGATGAGCAGTTCTTC
>TRBV20-1|TRBD1|many|TRBJ2-3
CSAGTGGVTDTQYF
TGCAGTGCAGGGACAGGGGGGGTCACAGATACGCAGTATTTT
>TRBV5-1|.|many|TRBJ1-3
CASSPGGGSGNTIYF
TGCGCCAGCAGCCCCGGTGGCGGCTCTGGAAACACCATATATTTT
>TRBV13|.|.|TRBJ2-7
CASSLEGAYEQYF
TGTGCCAGCAGCTTAGAGGGGGCCTACGAGCAGTACTTC
>TRBV24-1|.|.|TRBJ2-3
CATSDLRGTSTDTQYF
TGTGCCACCAGTGATTTGAGGGGGACTAGCACAGATACGCAGTATTTT
>TRBV7-9|.|once|TRBJ1-3
CASSLKGLTGAYFSGDTIYF
TGTGCCAGCAGCTTAAAGGGGTTGACAGGAGCCTACTTCTCTGGAGACACCATATATTTT
>TRBV6-4|.|many|TRBJ1-5
CASSKEGGSNQPQHF
TGTGCCAGCAGTAAAGAAGGGGGGAGCAATCAGCCCCAGCATTTT
>TRBV20-1|.|.|TRBJ2-3
CSGFSRRDLRDTQYF
TGCAGTGGTTTTTCACGGCGGGACTTACGAGATACGCAGTATTTT
>TRBV7-8|TRBD1|.|TRBJ1-5
CASSIRRGNGNQPQHF
TGTGCCAGCAGCATCCGCAGGGGGAATGGCAATCAGCCGCAGCATTTT
>TRBV2|.|.|TRBJ1-3
CASVIRPFSGNTIYF
TGTGCCAGCGTTATTAGGCCCTTCTCTGGAAACACCATATATTTT
>TRBV3-1|.|.|TRBJ2-7
CASSQERAGLGNYEQYF
TGTGCCAGCAGCCAAGAGAGGGCCGGACTGGGTAACTACGAGCAGTACTTC
>TRBV7-9|TRBD2|.|TRBJ2-5
CASSAPGLAGETQYF
TGTGCCAGCAGCGCGCCGGGACTAGCGGGAGAGACCCAGTACTTC
>TRBV19|.|.|TRBJ1-1
CASSRSSDDGTEAFF
TGTGCCAGTAGTAGGTCGTCAGACGACGGCACTGAAGCTTTCTTT
>TRBV10-3|.|.|TRBJ1-3
CAISESPGYGYTIYF
TGTGCCATCAGTGAGAGCCCAGGCTATGGCTACACCATATATTTT
>TRBV11-3|.|many|TRBJ1-3
CASSSGERNTIYF
TGTGCCAGCAGCTCAGGGGAAAGAAACACCATATATTTT
>TRBV6-7|.|.|TRBJ1-6
CASSSLHF
TGTGCCAGCAGTTCCCTCCACTTT
>TRBV20-1|TRBD2|.|TRBJ2-7
CSARTSGTAEQYF
TGCAGTGCAAGGACTAGCGGGACCGCCGAGCAGTACTTC
>TRBV5-1|TRBD1|many|TRBJ1-4
CASSLRGTAEGPEKLFF
TGCGCCAGCAGCTTGCGCGGGACAGCCGAAGGGCCTGAAAAACTGTTTTTT
>TRBV2|.|many|TRBJ2-5
CASSVDAEGGQETQYF
TGTGCCAGCAGTGTTGATGCAGAAGGGGGACAAGAGACCCAGTACTTC
>TRBV7-8|TRBD2|.|TRBJ2-1
CASSPRLAGGRYNEQFF
TGTGCCAGCAGCCCCAGACTAGCGGGGGGGAGATACAATGAGCAGTTCTTC
>TRBV9|TRBD1|.|TRBJ1-1
CASSVRTGGVTEAFF
TGTGCCAGCAGCGTTAGGACAGGGGGAGTCACTGAAGCTTTCTTT
>TRBV7-9|.|few|TRBJ2-1
CASRGAGNEQFF
TGTGCCAGCCGAGGGGCAGGCAATGAGCAGTTCTTC
>TRBV7-9|TRBD2|many|TRBJ2-7
CASSLRGGGYEQYF
TGTGCCAGCAGCTTACGCGGGGGGGGCTACGAGCAGTACTTC
>TRBV11-1|TRBD1|many|TRBJ2-3
CASSYRTGIRTDTQYF
TGTGCCAGCAGCTACCGGACAGGAATCCGCACAGATACGCAGTATTTT
>TRBV2|.|.|TRBJ1-1
CASRTTPPGGITEAFF
TGTGCCAGCAGAACGACTCCGCCGGGGGGCATTACTGAAGCTTTCTTT
>TRBV2|TRBD2|.|TRBJ2-5
CASSEARGTSGSETQYF
TGTGCCAGCAGTGAAGCCCGTGGGACTAGCGGGAGTGAGACCCAGTACTTC
>TRBV9|TRBD2|.|TRBJ2-1
CASSGQLAGNEQFF
TGTGCCAGCAGCGGACAACTAGCGGGCAATGAGCAGTTCTTC
>TRBV10-2|.|.|TRBJ2-5
CASSGGRQETQYF
TGCGCCAGCAGCGGGGGACGGCAAGAGACCCAGTACTTC